This TCR beta chain originates from a study of early T cells in non-severe SARS-CoV-2 infection. Background on the study: Chains were not paired, and sequencing was done on bulk RNA from unsorted whole blood.

General study points: Missing private and CD4 specificities, VDJdb matching favored anti-spike CD8 responses.

In the library, individual cDNA molecules carried attached unique molecular identifiers. TCRdb independently ran MiXCR on the 5' RACE reads; one entry per CDR3 protein. The table lists 50,000 to 60,000 distinct CDR3 sequences, roughly an eighth of them singletons. Trimming stripped 5 bases from V and 4 bases from J, with 18 bases between. The CDR3 has 15 amino acids. The V gene's germline CDR1 is SGHTA and CDR2 FQGNSA. This clonotype was found a few times. Its antigen is unknown. This sequence was found in an adult who was a healthcare worker with PCR-confirmed SARS-CoV-2 infection or an uninfected control (not recorded which). V is TRBV7-2 and J is TRBJ2-7; D tentatively fits TRBD1 or TRBD2 (5 bases each). Input material: whole blood. The chain's CDR3 is CASSPSLGVDYEQYF. DNA of the CDR3: TGTGCCAGCAGCCCCTCGTTGGGGGTGGATTACGAGCAGTACTTC.